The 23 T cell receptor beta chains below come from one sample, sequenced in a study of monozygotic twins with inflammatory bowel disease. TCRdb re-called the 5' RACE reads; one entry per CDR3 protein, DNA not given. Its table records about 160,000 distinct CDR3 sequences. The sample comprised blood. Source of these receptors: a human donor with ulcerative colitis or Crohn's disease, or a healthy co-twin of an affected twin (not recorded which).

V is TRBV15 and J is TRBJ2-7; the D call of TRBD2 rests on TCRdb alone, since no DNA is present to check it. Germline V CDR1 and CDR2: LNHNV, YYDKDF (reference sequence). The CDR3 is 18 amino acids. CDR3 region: CATSPPPGAGGRDYEQYF. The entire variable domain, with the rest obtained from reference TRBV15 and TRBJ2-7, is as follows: DAMVIQNPRYQVTQFGKPVTLSCSQTLNHNVMYWYQQKSSQAPKLLFHYYDKDFNNEADTPDNFQSRRPNTSFCFLDIRSPGLGDTAMYLCATSPPPGAGGRDYEQYFGPGTRLTVT.

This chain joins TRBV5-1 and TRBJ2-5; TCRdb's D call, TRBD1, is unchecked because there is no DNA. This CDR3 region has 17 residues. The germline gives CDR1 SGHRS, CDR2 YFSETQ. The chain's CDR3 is CASSVRDRGSQQETQYF.

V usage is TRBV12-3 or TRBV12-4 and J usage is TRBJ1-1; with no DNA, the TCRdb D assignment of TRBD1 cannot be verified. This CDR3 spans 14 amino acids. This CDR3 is CASSLEGGPTEAFF.

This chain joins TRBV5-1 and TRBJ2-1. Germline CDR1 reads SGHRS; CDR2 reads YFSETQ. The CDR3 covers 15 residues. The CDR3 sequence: CASSFGGSPSHEQFF.

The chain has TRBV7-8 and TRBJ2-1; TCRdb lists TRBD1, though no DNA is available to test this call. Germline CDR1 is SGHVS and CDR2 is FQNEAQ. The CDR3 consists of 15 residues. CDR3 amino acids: CASSLAGTGPNEQFF.

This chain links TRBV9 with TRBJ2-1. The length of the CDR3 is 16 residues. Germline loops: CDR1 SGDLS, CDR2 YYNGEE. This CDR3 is CASSVDDSLAYNEQFF.

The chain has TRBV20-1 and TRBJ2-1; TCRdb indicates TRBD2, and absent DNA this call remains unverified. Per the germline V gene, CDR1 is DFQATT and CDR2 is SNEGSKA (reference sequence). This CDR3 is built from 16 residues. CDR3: CSASKRLAGGGNEQFF.

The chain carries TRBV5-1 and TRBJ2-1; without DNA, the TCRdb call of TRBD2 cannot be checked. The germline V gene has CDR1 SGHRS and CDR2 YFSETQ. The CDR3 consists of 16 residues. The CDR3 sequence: CASSLELAGSYNEQFF.

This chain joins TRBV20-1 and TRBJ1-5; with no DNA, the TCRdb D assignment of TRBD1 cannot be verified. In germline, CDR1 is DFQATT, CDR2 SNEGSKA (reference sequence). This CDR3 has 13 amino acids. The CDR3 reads CSAGTDSNQPQHF.

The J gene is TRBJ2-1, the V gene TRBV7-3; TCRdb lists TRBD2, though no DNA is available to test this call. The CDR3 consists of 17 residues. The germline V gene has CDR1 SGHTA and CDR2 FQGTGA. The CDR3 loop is CASSLRGLAGGNNEQFF.

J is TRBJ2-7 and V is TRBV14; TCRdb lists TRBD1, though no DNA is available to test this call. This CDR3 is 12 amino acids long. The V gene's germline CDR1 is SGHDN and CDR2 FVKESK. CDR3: CASSRGVGEQYF.

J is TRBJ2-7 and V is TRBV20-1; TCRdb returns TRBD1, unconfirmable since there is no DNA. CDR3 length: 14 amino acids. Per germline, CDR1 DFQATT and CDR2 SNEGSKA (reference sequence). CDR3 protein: CSATPTGNSYEQYF.

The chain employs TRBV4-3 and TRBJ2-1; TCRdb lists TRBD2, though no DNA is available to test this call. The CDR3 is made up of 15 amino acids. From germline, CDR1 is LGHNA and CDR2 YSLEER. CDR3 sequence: CASSQGLVEGNEQFF.

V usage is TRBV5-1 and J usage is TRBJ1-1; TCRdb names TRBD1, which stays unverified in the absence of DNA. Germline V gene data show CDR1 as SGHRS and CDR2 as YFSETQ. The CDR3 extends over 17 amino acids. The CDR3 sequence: CASSLALQTGQDTEAFF.

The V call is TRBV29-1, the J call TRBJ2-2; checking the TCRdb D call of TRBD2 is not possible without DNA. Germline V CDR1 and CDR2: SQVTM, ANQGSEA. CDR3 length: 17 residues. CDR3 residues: CSVIVGLGLDITGELFF.

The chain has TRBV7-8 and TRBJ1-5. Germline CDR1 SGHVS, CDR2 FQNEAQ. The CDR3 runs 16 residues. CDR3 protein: CASSLGVVIHFQPQHF.

CDR3 loop: CASRHTEETQYF. The V gene is TRBV13, the J gene TRBJ2-5. CDR3 size: 12 residues. Germline CDR1 is PRHDT and CDR2 is FYEKMQ (reference sequence).

CDR3 protein: CASSSGGLSSYNEQFF. The V and J genes are TRBV28 and TRBJ2-1; TCRdb's D gene call, TRBD1, goes unchecked for lack of DNA. The CDR3 extends over 16 amino acids. CDR1 and CDR2 from the germline V gene are MDHEN and SYDVKM.

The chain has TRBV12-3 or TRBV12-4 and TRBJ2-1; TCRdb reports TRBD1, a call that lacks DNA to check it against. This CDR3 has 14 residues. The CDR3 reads CASRDRRGYNEQFF.

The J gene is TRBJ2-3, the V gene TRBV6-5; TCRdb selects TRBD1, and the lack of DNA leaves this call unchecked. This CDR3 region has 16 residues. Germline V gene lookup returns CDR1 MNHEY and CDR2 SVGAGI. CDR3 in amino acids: CASSYEDRLKKDTQYF.

The CDR3: CASSMKVWGTEAFF. This chain links TRBV19 with TRBJ1-1. Germline V gene lookup returns CDR1 LNHDA and CDR2 SQIVND (reference sequence). CDR3 size: 14 residues.

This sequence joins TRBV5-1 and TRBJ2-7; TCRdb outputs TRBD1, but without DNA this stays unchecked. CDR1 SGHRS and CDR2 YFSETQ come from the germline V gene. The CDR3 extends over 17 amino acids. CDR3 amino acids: CASTRDRGSQISYEQYF.

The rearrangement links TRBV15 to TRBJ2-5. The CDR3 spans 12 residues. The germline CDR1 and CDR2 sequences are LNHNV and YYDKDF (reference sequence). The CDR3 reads CATSRGRETQYF. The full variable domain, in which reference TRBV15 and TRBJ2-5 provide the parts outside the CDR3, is DAMVIQNPRYQVTQFGKPVTLSCSQTLNHNVMYWYQQKSSQAPKLLFHYYDKDFNNEADTPDNFQSRRPNTSFCFLDIRSPGLGDTAMYLCATSRGRETQYFGPGTRLLVL.